A single sample gave rise to the 5 T cell receptor beta chains below, sequenced in a study of cytomegalovirus exposure and HLA in healthy donors. The PCR made use of 60 Vbeta and 13 Jbeta primers. This table comes from immunoSEQ multiplex PCR, and its TCRdb copy is limited to in-frame clones, with some not included. The repertoire holds approximately 190,000 clones, with around four fifths as singletons. Sequencing was done on a sample of PBMCs. The source is a man aged 40-49 years in good health and CMV-seropositive.

The V gene is TRBV9, the J gene TRBJ2-2, with a weak D call TRBD2 (7 bases). Germline V gene lookup returns CDR1 SGDLS and CDR2 YYNGEE. This CDR3 spans 17 amino acids. V was shortened by 0 bases and J by 3 bases, with 15 bases between the two germline ends. CDR3 sequence (DNA): TGTGCCAGCAGCGTAGCGGTCGGGGAGGGGGACACCGGGGAGCTGTTTTTT. This gives the protein CASSVAVGEGDTGELFF.

This chain links TRBV2 with TRBJ2-1, with 7 bases that match TRBD2. The junction had 10 bases not matched to a gene; V was cut back by 6 bases and J by 5 bases. This CDR3 region has 15 residues. Germline CDR1 is SNHLY and CDR2 is FYNNEI. Written as DNA, the CDR3 is TGTGCCAGCAGGGCCGCGACTAGCCGGGACAATGAGCAGTTCTTC. It specifies CASRAATSRDNEQFF.

This chain joins TRBV7-8 and TRBJ1-3, with a weak D call TRBD1 (6 bases). The CDR3 covers 15 residues. Germline values: CDR1 SGHVS, CDR2 FQNEAQ. The V end lost 8 bases, the J end lost 0 bases, and 14 bases lay between the germline ends. CDR3 sequence (DNA): TGTGCCAGCCATTCAGGGGCGTCCTCTGGAAACACCATATATTTT. This translates into CASHSGASSGNTIYF.

The chain recombines TRBV5-8 with TRBJ2-6; D gene ambiguous. This CDR3 is built from 15 residues. Per germline, CDR1 SGHTS and CDR2 YDEGEE. The V gene lost 4 bases and the J gene lost 3 bases, with 11 bases spanning the gap. CDR3 sequence: CASSPPGGGANVLTF. CDR3 sequence (DNA): TGTGCCAGCAGCCCCCCCGGTGGTGGGGCCAACGTCCTGACTTTC.

The chain joins TRBV2 to TRBJ2-4, with a possible D match to TRBD1 (6 bases). The CDR3 is 15 amino acids. The germline CDR1 and CDR2 sequences are SNHLY and FYNNEI. Trimming pared 3 bases from V and 6 bases from J, leaving 15 bases between. In DNA form, the CDR3 reads TGTGCCAGCAGTGAGGGGTTCAGGGGAGCAAACATTCAGTACTTC. Encoded protein: CASSEGFRGANIQYF.